This T cell receptor beta chain was retrieved from a study of blood T cell repertoires in COVID-19. On the study more broadly: The United States, Italy and Spain were the sources of the acute and convalescent COVID-19 samples. T cells, B-cell-depleted T cells, or PBMCs provided the cDNA or gDNA that served as material.

Original methodology: By means of reference gene primer amplification, nucleated cell counts were estimated. Sequencing was performed with immunoSEQ multiplex PCR; in TCRdb, only in-frame clones are kept and a portion is missing. V and J calls plus clone size are reproduced from that table; the DNA served to infer D and trimming. Here the sample spans 120,000 to 150,000 clones, roughly 90% being singletons. The CDR3 is made up of 10 amino acids. V was cut by 8 bases and J by 15 bases, with 14 bases left in between. Germline values: CDR1 MGHDK, CDR2 SYGVNS. Followed over time, Seattle patients had been enrolled while infection was active.

This receptor was obtained from a human donor with COVID-19, enrolled during active disease. The donor label of this sample is uncertain. The chain carries TRBV25-1 and TRBJ1-5; D is possibly TRBD1 (5 bases). Sequencing used peripheral blood. In DNA, the CDR3 is TGTGCCAGCCCGGGAGAGGGGATGCATTTT. It is translated as CASPGEGMHF.